This T cell receptor beta chain was identified in a study of CD8 T cells in ankylosing spondylitis. TCRdb redid the calling of the 5' RACE reads with MiXCR, one entry per CDR3 protein. The sample lists about 250,000 distinct CDR3 sequences, approximately 8% occurring once. General observations from the study: About eight highly homologous variants made up a TCR beta motif that seemed to typify ankylosing spondylitis blood.

The CDR3 is 13 residues long. The germline V and J ends were trimmed by 5 bases and 5 bases, with 13 bases remaining between them. This clonotype was detected ten times or more. Its antigen is undetermined. This TCR derives from a female donor with ankylosing spondylitis or in good health (not recorded which). This chain joins TRBV12-3 or TRBV12-4 and TRBJ2-7; D might be TRBD2 (5 bases). Sequencing was carried out using blood, either unsorted or a sorted T cell fraction (not recorded which). The CDR3 loop is CASSLGSGNEQYF. The CDR3 DNA reads TGTGCCAGCAGTCTTGGGTCCGGGAACGAGCAGTACTTC.